This TCR beta chain was documented in a study of Graves' ophthalmopathy and Graves' hyperthyroidism. Study at large: Peripheral blood samples were taken at initial diagnosis, before any treatment.

General study results and limits: The blood repertoire also included most expanded thyroid clonotypes above 0.001 frequency.

Using RNA transcripts, the TCR beta CDR3 regions were amplified. An initial RT-PCR round employing HTBI primers preceded a second-round multiplex PCR. TCRdb processed the multiplex PCR reads anew with MiXCR; each CDR3 protein has one entry. In the table there are approximately 210,000 distinct CDR3 sequences, about 32% of which are singletons. PBMCs were isolated from a roughly 10 ml sample of fresh peripheral blood. This clonotype was counted only a few times. What it binds is unknown. This CDR3 is 12 amino acids long. V was pared by 7 bases and J by 5 bases, with 12 bases between. This receptor was taken from a man over 45 with Graves' ophthalmopathy. The rearrangement joins TRBV12-3 or TRBV12-4 to TRBJ2-7; unclear D gene. Material for sequencing was peripheral blood. CDR3 sequence (DNA): TGTGCCAGCACCGGACCCTACAACGAGCAGTACTTC. Amino acid sequence: CASTGPYNEQYF.